The rows below give T cell receptor beta chains drawn from one sample of a study of T cells in Graves' hyperthyroidism and ophthalmopathy. TCRdb processed the multiplex PCR reads anew with MiXCR; each CDR3 protein has one entry. The repertoire holds roughly 350,000 distinct CDR3 sequences, with roughly 15% as singletons. The sequenced sample consisted of blood. The receptors here all came from a woman in her 40s with Graves' ophthalmopathy. CDR3s include the opening cysteine and the closing phenylalanine or tryptophan. The D gene is left open where the match is weak. Clone size is not always given. Where it is, it says once, few, many or a class for expanded clones.

J: TRBJ2-1
V: TRBV2
size: many
D: NA
DNA: TGTGCCAGCAGTGAAACTAGCTACAATGAGCAGTTCTTC
CDR3: CASSETSYNEQFF

J: TRBJ2-2
V: TRBV14
size: NA
D: TRBD2
DNA: TGTGCCAGCAGCCCACGAACGGGACTAGCGGGAGTCACCGGGGAGCTGTTTTTT
CDR3: CASSPRTGLAGVTGELFF

J: TRBJ1-2
V: TRBV6-5
size: few
D: NA
DNA: TGTGCCAGCAGTTACCGGCAAGCAAACTATGGCTACACCTTC
CDR3: CASSYRQANYGYTF

J: TRBJ2-1
V: TRBV20-1
size: few
D: NA
DNA: TGCAGTGCTAGTGACGGTGAGACCCACAATGAGCAGTTCTTC
CDR3: CSASDGETHNEQFF

J: TRBJ2-5
V: TRBV5-1
size: many
D: TRBD1
DNA: TGCGCCAGCAGCACGAGGGACAGGGGGCAAGAGACCCAGTACTTC
CDR3: CASSTRDRGQETQYF

J: TRBJ2-1
V: TRBV27
size: few
D: NA
DNA: TGTGCCAGCAGAACTGTTCCCGGGACGTCGAAGTTCTTC
CDR3: CASRTVPGTSKFF

J: TRBJ2-7
V: TRBV7-8
size: many
D: TRBD2
DNA: TGTGCCAGCAGCCAGACTAGCGGGGGGTGGCCGTACTTC
CDR3: CASSQTSGGWPYF

J: TRBJ2-5
V: TRBV7-7
size: NA
D: TRBD2
DNA: TGTGCTAGCAGCTTAGAGGGAGCGGGGGAGACCCAGTACTTC
CDR3: CASSLEGAGETQYF

J: TRBJ1-3
V: TRBV20-1
size: NA
D: NA
DNA: TGCAGTGCTAGAGATCCGCGGGGTTCTTCTGGAAACACCATATATTTT
CDR3: CSARDPRGSSGNTIYF

J: TRBJ2-2
V: TRBV7-8
size: few
D: TRBD2
DNA: TGTGCCAGCAGCCTACTGGGACTAGCGGGGGGGCCCACCGGGGAGCTGTTTTTT
CDR3: CASSLLGLAGGPTGELFF

J: TRBJ2-1
V: TRBV5-1
size: many
D: TRBD2
DNA: TGCGCCAGCAGCGAACTAGCGGGGGGGCCAAATGAGCAGTTCTTC
CDR3: CASSELAGGPNEQFF

J: TRBJ2-1
V: TRBV3-1
size: NA
D: NA
DNA: TGTGCCAGCAGCCAAAGTATGATAGTGAGTGAGCAGTTCTTC
CDR3: CASSQSMIVSEQFF

J: TRBJ2-7
V: TRBV20-1
size: few
D: TRBD2
DNA: TGCAGTGCACCAAGGACTAGCAGTGGCGAGCAGTACTTC
CDR3: CSAPRTSSGEQYF

J: TRBJ1-2
V: TRBV29-1
size: NA
D: NA
DNA: TGCAGCGTTGAAGAACCGGGCCTGGGGGGCTACACCTTC
CDR3: CSVEEPGLGGYTF

J: TRBJ2-7
V: TRBV12-3/TRBV12-4
size: many
D: TRBD2
DNA: TGTGCCAGCAGTTCGTTAGGACTAGCGGGGGGATACGAGCAGTACTTC
CDR3: CASSSLGLAGGYEQYF

J: TRBJ1-6
V: TRBV6-1
size: NA
D: NA
DNA: TGTGCCACCTCAAACAGGGATTCACCCCTCCACTTT
CDR3: CATSNRDSPLHF

J: TRBJ1-1
V: TRBV10-3
size: many
D: TRBD1
DNA: TGTGCCATCAGTCAGGGGGGCGGAACTGAAGCTTTCTTT
CDR3: CAISQGGGTEAFF

J: TRBJ1-5
V: TRBV28
size: many
D: TRBD1
DNA: TGTGCCAGCAGTCTCGTACAGGGGGCTAACAATCAGCCCCAGCATTTT
CDR3: CASSLVQGANNQPQHF

J: TRBJ2-3
V: TRBV6-1
size: many
D: NA
DNA: TGTGCCAGCAGTGTTACTAGGAGAGATACGCAGTATTTT
CDR3: CASSVTRRDTQYF

J: TRBJ2-5
V: TRBV7-6
size: many
D: TRBD2
DNA: TGTGCCAGCAGCTTAGGGCGGACTAGCGGGGGTATGACCCAGTACTTC
CDR3: CASSLGRTSGGMTQYF

J: TRBJ1-6
V: TRBV6-1
size: many
D: NA
DNA: TGTGCCAGCAGACCTCCCCTGGCAGGGACTAATTCACCCCTCCACTTT
CDR3: CASRPPLAGTNSPLHF

J: TRBJ2-5
V: TRBV6-6
size: many
D: NA
DNA: TGTGCCAGCAGTTACTTCCCTACCTATTTAGAGACCCAGTACTTC
CDR3: CASSYFPTYLETQYF

J: TRBJ2-5
V: TRBV18
size: many
D: NA
DNA: TGTGCCAGCTCACCACCGGCGGAGGAGCGACAAGAGACCCAGTACTTC
CDR3: CASSPPAEERQETQYF

J: TRBJ2-6
V: TRBV5-1
size: NA
D: NA
DNA: TGCGCCAGCAGCTTGGCCGGCCCCGCCTCTGGGGCCAACGTCCTGACTTTC
CDR3: CASSLAGPASGANVLTF

J: TRBJ2-4
V: TRBV2
size: many
D: NA
DNA: TGTGCCAGCAGACCCCCCAAAGGGACCGAAGCCAAAAACATTCAGTACTTC
CDR3: CASRPPKGTEAKNIQYF

J: TRBJ2-7
V: TRBV19
size: NA
D: TRBD2
DNA: TGTGCCAGTAACGAGCGGGGGGGCCAATACGAGCAGTACTTC
CDR3: CASNERGGQYEQYF